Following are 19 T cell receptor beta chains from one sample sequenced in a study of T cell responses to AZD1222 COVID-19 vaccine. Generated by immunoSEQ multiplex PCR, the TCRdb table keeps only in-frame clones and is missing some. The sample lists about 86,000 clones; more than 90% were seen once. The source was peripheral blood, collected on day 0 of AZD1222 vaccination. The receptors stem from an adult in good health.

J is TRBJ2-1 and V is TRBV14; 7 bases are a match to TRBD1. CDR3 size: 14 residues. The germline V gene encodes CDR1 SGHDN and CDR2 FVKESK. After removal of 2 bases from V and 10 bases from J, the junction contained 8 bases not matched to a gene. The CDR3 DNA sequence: TGTGCCAGCAGCCAATTAGACAGGGCCGAGGAGCAGTTCTTC. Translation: CASSQLDRAEEQFF.

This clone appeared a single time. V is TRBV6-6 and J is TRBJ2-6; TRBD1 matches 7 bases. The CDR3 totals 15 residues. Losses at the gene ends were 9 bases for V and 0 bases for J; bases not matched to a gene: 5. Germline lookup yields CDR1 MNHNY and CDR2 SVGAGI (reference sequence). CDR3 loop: CASTTGDSGANVLTF. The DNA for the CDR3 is TGTGCCAGTACAACAGGGGACTCTGGGGCCAACGTCCTGACTTTC.

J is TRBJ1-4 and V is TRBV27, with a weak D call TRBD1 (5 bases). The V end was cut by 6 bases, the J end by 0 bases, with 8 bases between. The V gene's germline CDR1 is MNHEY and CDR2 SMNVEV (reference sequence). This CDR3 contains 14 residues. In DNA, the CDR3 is TGTGCCAGCAGCGGACATGCAACTAATGAAAAACTGTTTTTT. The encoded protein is CASSGHATNEKLFF. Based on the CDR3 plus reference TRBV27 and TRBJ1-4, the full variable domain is EAQVTQNPRYLITVTGKKLTVTCSQNMNHEYMSWYRQDPGLGLRQIYYSMNVEVTDKGDVPEGYKVSRKEKRNFPLILESPSPNQTSLYFCASSGHATNEKLFFGSGTQLSVL.

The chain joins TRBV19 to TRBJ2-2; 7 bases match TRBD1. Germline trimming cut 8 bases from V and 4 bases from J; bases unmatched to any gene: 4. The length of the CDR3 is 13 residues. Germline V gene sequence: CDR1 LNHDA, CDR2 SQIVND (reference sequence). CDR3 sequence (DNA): TGTGCCAGTGGGACAGACGTCACCGGGGAGCTGTTTTTT. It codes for CASGTDVTGELFF.

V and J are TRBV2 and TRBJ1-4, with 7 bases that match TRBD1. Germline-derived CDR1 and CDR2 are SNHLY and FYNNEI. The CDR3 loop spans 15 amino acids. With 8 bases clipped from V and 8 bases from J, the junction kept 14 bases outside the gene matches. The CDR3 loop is CASSDEDRVREKLFF. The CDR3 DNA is TGTGCCAGCTCGGACGAAGACAGGGTGAGAGAAAAACTGTTTTTT.

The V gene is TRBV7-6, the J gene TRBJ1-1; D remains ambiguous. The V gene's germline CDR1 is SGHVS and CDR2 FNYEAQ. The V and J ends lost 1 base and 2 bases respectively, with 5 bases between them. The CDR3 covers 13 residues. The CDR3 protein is CASSLDTNTEAFF. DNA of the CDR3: TGTGCCAGCAGCTTAGACACTAACACTGAAGCTTTCTTT.

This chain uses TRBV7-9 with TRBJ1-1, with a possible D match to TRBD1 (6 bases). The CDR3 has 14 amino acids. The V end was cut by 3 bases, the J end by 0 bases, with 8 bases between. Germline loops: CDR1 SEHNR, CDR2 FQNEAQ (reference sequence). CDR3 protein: CASSLGALNTEAFF. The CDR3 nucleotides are TGTGCCAGCAGCTTGGGGGCCTTGAACACTGAAGCTTTCTTT.

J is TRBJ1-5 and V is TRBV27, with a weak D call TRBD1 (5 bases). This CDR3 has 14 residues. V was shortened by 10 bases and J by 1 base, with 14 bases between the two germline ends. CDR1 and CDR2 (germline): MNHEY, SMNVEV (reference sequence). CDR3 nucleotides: TGTGCCACCTCCCGGGACGGAAGCAATCAGCCCCAGCATTTT. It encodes CATSRDGSNQPQHF.

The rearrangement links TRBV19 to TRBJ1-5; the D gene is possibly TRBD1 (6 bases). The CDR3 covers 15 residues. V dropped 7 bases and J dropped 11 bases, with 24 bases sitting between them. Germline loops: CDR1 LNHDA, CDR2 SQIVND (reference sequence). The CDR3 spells CASKTTGAGLYAQHF. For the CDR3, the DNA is TGTGCCAGTAAGACCACGGGGGCAGGCCTATATGCCCAGCATTTT.

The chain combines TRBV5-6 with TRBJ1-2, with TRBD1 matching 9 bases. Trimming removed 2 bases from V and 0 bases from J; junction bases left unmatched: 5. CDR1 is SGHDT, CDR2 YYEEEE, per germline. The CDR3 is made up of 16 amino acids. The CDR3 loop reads CASSLQGAEANYGYTF. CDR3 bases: TGTGCCAGCAGCTTACAGGGGGCCGAAGCTAACTATGGCTACACCTTC.

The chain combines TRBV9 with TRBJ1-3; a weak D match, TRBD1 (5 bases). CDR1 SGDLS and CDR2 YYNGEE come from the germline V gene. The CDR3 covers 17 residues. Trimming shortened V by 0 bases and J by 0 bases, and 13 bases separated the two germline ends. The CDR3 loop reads CASSVVPGGASGNTIYF. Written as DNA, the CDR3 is TGTGCCAGCAGCGTAGTTCCGGGGGGAGCCTCTGGAAACACCATATATTTT.

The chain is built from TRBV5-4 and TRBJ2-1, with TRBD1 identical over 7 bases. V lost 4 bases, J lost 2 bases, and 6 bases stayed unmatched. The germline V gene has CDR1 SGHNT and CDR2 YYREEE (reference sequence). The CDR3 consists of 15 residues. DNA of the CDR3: TGTGCCAGCAGCCGACAGGGTGGGCCCTACAATGAGCAGTTCTTC. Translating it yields CASSRQGGPYNEQFF.

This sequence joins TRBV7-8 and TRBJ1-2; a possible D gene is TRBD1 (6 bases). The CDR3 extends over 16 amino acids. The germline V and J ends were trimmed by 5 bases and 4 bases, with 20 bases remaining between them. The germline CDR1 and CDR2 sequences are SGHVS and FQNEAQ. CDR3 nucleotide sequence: TGTGCCAGCAGCCCAGAAAGTAGGGGGTCTCTCTATGGCTACACCTTC. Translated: CASSPESRGSLYGYTF.

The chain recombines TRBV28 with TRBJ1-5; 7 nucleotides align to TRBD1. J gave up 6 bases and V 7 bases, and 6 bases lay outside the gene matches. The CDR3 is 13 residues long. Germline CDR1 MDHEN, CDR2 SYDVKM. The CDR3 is CASNSQGSQPQHF. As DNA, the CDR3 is TGTGCCAGCAATTCACAGGGGAGTCAGCCCCAGCATTTT.

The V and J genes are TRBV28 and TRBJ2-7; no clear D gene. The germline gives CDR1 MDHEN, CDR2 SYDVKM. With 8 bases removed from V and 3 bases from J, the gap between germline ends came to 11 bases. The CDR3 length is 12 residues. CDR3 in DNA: TGTGCCAGCGCGATCGTATTCTACGAGCAGTACTTC. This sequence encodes CASAIVFYEQYF.

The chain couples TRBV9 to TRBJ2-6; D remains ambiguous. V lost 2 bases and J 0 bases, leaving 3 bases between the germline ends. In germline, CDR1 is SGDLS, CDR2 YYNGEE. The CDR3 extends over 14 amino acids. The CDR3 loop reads CASSVYSGANVLTF. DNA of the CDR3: TGTGCCAGCAGCGTTTACTCTGGGGCCAACGTCCTGACTTTC.

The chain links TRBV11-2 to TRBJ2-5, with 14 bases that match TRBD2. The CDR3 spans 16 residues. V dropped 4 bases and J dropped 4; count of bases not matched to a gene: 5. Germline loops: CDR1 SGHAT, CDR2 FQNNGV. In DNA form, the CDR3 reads TGTGCCAGCAGCTCTCGACTAGCGGGAGGGAGAGAGACCCAGTACTTC. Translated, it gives CASSSRLAGGRETQYF.

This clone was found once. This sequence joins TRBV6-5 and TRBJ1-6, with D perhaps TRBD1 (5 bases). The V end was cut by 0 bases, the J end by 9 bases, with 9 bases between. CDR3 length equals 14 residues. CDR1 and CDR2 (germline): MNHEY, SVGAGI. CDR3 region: CASSYSGGGSPLHF. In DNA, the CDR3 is TGTGCCAGCAGTTACTCGGGGGGAGGTTCACCCCTCCACTTT.

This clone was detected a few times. The CDR3 DNA follows: TGTGCCAGCAGTTTCGGGGGAGGCTATGGCTACACCTTC. This codes for CASSFGGGYGYTF. This sequence joins TRBV12-3 or TRBV12-4 and TRBJ1-2; D might be TRBD1 (5 bases). The CDR3 spans 13 residues. Trimming left V 3 bases short and J 4 bases short, with 9 bases between.